Included here is one TCR beta chain sequence, with context. Its specificity is unknown. The sample comes from a study of post-analysis software for immune sequencing data. Carried by the TCR beta cDNA libraries were unique molecular identifiers. TCRdb redid the calling of the PCR reads with MiXCR, one entry per CDR3 protein. Of fewer than 850,000 distinct CDR3 sequences listed, 30% are singletons. Trimming cost V 5 bases and J 0 bases; bases outside gene matches: 12. This CDR3 contains 19 residues. Germline assignment: CDR1 LNHDA and CDR2 SQIVND (reference sequence). Study-level findings and limits: Compared with controls, patients had more of roughly five TRBV segments, including TRBV5-6, TRBV5-1 and TRBV20-1. Pronounced co-clustering by F measure was evident among identically batched samples.

The material sequenced was blood. The receptor was isolated from a girl between 10 and 17 years old with multiple sclerosis. The J gene is TRBJ2-2, the V gene TRBV19; the match to TRBD2 covers 10 bases. CDR3 residues: CASSEIALAGASNTGELFF. CDR3 nucleotides: TGTGCCAGTAGTGAAATTGCCCTAGCGGGGGCCTCGAACACCGGGGAGCTGTTTTTT.